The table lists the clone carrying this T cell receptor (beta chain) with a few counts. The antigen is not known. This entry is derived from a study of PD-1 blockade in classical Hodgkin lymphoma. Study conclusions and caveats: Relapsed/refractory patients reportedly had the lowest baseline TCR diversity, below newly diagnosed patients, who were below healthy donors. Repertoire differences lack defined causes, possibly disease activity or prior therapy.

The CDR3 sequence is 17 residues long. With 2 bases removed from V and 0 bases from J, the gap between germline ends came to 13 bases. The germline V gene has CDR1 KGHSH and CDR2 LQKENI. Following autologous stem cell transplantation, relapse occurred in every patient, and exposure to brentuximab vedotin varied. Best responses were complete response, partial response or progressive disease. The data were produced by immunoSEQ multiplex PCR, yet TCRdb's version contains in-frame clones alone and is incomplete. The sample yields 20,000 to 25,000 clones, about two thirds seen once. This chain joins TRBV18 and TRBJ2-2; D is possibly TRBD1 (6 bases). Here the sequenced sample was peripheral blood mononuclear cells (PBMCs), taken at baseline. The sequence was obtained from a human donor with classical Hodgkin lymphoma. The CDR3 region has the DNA TGTGCCAGCTCACCATTTGCCGGGACACCGAACACCGGGGAGCTGTTTTTT. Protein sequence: CASSPFAGTPNTGELFF. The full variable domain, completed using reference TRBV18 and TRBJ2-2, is NAGVMQNPRHLVRRRGQEARLRCSPMKGHSHVYWYRQLPEEGLKFMVYLQKENIIDESGMPKERFSAEFPKEGPSILRIQQVVRGDSAAYFCASSPFAGTPNTGELFFGEGSRLTVL.